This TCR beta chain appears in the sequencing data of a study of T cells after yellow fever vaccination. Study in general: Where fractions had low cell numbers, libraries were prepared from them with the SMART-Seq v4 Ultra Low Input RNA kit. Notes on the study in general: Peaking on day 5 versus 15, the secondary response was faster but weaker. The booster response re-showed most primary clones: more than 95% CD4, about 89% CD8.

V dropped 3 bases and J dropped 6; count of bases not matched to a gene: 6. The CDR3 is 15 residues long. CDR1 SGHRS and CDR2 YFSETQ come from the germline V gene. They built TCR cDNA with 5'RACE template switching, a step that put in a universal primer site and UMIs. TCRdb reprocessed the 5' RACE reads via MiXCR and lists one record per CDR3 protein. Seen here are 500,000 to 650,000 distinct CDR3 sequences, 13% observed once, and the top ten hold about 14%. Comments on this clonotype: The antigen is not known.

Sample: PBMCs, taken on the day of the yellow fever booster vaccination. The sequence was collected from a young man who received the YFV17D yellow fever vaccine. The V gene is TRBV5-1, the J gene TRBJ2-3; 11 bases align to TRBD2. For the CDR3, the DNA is TGCGCCAGCAGCTCCACTAGCGGGAGTGGTGATACGCAGTATTTT. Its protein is CASSSTSGSGDTQYF.